A selection of T cell receptor beta chains follows, all from one sample in a study of CD8+CD57+ T cells in acquired aplastic anemia. One entry per CDR3 protein results from TCRdb running MiXCR on the reads. The sample holds about 160,000 distinct CDR3 sequences, around 40% seen once. The specimen was sorted CD4+, CD8+, or CD8+CD57+ T cells (not recorded which) from PBMCs. The receptors come from a human donor in good health. Each CDR3 is given with its conserved first and last residue. Each record gives: D gene, J gene, clone size, V gene, CDR3 protein, CDR3 DNA. D genes are given only for firm matches. Only some rows state a clone size, as once, few, many or a class for expanded clones.

D gene: TRBD1; J gene: TRBJ2-5; clone size: NA; V gene: TRBV5-4; CDR3 protein: CASSLASSSGQGIRETQYF; CDR3 DNA: TGTGCCAGCAGCTTGGCCAGCAGTTCCGGACAGGGTATCCGAGAGACCCAGTACTTC
D gene: NA; J gene: TRBJ2-1; clone size: NA; V gene: TRBV11-3; CDR3 protein: CASSRTVALEQFF; CDR3 DNA: TGTGCCAGCAGCCGGACGGTCGCGCTCGAGCAGTTCTTC
D gene: TRBD2; J gene: TRBJ2-1; clone size: many; V gene: TRBV12-3/TRBV12-4; CDR3 protein: CASSSSRTSYNEQFF; CDR3 DNA: TGTGCCAGCAGTTCCTCCCGGACTAGCTACAATGAGCAGTTCTTC
D gene: TRBD1; J gene: TRBJ1-5; clone size: few; V gene: TRBV24-1; CDR3 protein: CATSESGTGGQPQHF; CDR3 DNA: TGTGCCACCAGTGAGTCAGGGACAGGGGGTCAGCCCCAGCATTTT
D gene: NA; J gene: TRBJ1-2; clone size: many; V gene: TRBV20-1; CDR3 protein: CSAQVANYGYTF; CDR3 DNA: TGCAGTGCACAGGTAGCTAACTATGGCTACACCTTC
D gene: TRBD1; J gene: TRBJ1-2; clone size: NA; V gene: TRBV28; CDR3 protein: CASKIRSGGDNYGYTF; CDR3 DNA: TGTGCCAGCAAAATTAGATCAGGGGGCGATAACTATGGCTACACCTTC
D gene: TRBD1; J gene: TRBJ1-2; clone size: many; V gene: TRBV2; CDR3 protein: CASRLTGGNYGYTF; CDR3 DNA: TGTGCCAGCAGGTTGACAGGGGGCAACTATGGCTACACCTTC
D gene: NA; J gene: TRBJ2-2; clone size: NA; V gene: TRBV29-1; CDR3 protein: CSVGGGLDTGELFF; CDR3 DNA: TGCAGCGTTGGTGGGGGTTTGGACACCGGGGAGCTGTTTTTT
D gene: TRBD2; J gene: TRBJ2-5; clone size: few; V gene: TRBV7-3; CDR3 protein: CASGAGAGETQYF; CDR3 DNA: TGTGCCAGCGGAGCGGGAGCGGGGGAGACCCAGTACTTC
D gene: TRBD1; J gene: TRBJ1-2; clone size: NA; V gene: TRBV28; CDR3 protein: CASSSMTGSYGYTF; CDR3 DNA: TGTGCCAGCAGTTCAATGACAGGGTCATATGGCTACACCTTC
D gene: NA; J gene: TRBJ1-6; clone size: many; V gene: TRBV5-1; CDR3 protein: CASRRESYNSPLHF; CDR3 DNA: TGCGCCAGCAGAAGGGAATCCTATAATTCACCCCTCCACTTT